This T cell receptor beta chain appears in the sequencing data of a study of Ad26.COV2.S vaccination and SARS-CoV-2 variants. Study in general: Ad26.COV2.S given intramuscularly, once or twice 56 days apart. Study-level points and caveats: Reportedly, after vaccination the spike-specific CD8+ and CD4+ T cell responses displayed substantial breadth.

Described treatment: about 20 received Ad26.COV2.S at low or high dose, single or two shots; about 5 received placebo; per-sample allocation not given. The samples were gathered on day 63 after the first injection of vaccine or placebo. With respect to this clone: Its antigen remains unknown.

J lost 4 bases, V lost 6 bases, and 5 bases had no gene match. The CDR3 has 16 residues. Germline lookup yields CDR1 SEHNR and CDR2 FQNEAQ (reference sequence). Generated by immunoSEQ multiplex PCR, the TCRdb table keeps only in-frame clones and is missing some. The sample holds about 440,000 clones, about 92% seen once. The V and J genes are TRBV7-9 and TRBJ2-1, with 14 positions matching TRBD2. Sequenced here: peripheral blood, sampled in a trial of Ad26.COV2.S vaccine versus placebo. The TCR comes from a person aged 18-60 years who received the Ad26.COV2.S COVID-19 vaccine or a placebo. CDR3 amino acids: CASRGLAGGGYNEQFF. Here the CDR3 DNA reads TGTGCCAGCAGAGGACTAGCGGGAGGCGGTTACAATGAGCAGTTCTTC. The entire variable domain, with the rest obtained from reference TRBV7-9 and TRBJ2-1, is as follows: DTGVSQNPRHKITKRGQNVTFRCDPISEHNRLYWYRQTLGQGPEFLTYFQNEAQLEKSRLLSDRFSAERPKGSFSTLEIQRTEQGDSAMYLCASRGLAGGGYNEQFFGPGTRLTVL.